There are many counts of the clone carrying this T cell receptor (beta chain). A junction end diverges from the germline sequence, so it may reflect a read error. The CDR3 is made up of 15 amino acids. Germline V CDR1 and CDR2: LGHDT, YNNKEL (reference sequence). TCRdb ran MiXCR on the 5' RACE reads and lists one entry per CDR3 protein. This table has 75,000 to 90,000 distinct CDR3 sequences, around a tenth appearing once. The source of the sample is a study of neurological immune-mediated disorders. Unsorted libraries were prepared from 2 million PBMCs that had been stored at -80 C. The sample comprised PBMCs. The rearrangement uses TRBV3-1 and TRBJ2-5; 12 bases align to TRBD1. The receptor was isolated from a man aged 35 to 55 in good health. DNA of the CDR3: TGTGCCAACAGCTTTCCGGGACAGGGGGCAGAGACCCAGTACTTC. Its protein is CANSFPGQGAETQYF.